Sequencing of this T cell receptor (beta chain) was carried out in a study of blood T cell repertoires in COVID-19. The CDR3 has 17 amino acids. Trimming took off 5 bases at V and 1 base at J, with 18 bases between the two ends. CDR1 and CDR2 from the germline V gene are MGHDK and SYGVNS. This clone was counted a single time. Sequencing used immunoSEQ multiplex PCR; TCRdb keeps in-frame clones, though not all of them. Here the sample spans about 270,000 clones, around 90% being singletons. This TCR came from a man aged 35 to 55 who had been exposed to COVID-19. What was sequenced was PBMCs or T cells enriched from blood (not recorded which). The rearrangement joins TRBV25-1 to TRBJ2-1; no clear D gene. In DNA, the CDR3 is TGTGCCAGCAGTATCTCGACGCGAGGTTGGTCCTACAATGAGCAGTTCTTC. This codes for CASSISTRGWSYNEQFF.